The entry that follows covers one TCR beta chain sequence. TCRdb analysed the 5' RACE reads with MiXCR anew, one entry per CDR3 protein. The sample shows 300,000 to 350,000 distinct CDR3 sequences, approximately 10% of them seen only once. This entry belongs to a study of CD8 T cells in ankylosing spondylitis. V lost 2 bases to trimming and J lost 2 bases, with 13 bases between them. The CDR3 consists of 14 residues. Germline CDR1 is SQVTM and CDR2 is ANQGSEA. This chain joins TRBV29-1 and TRBJ2-7, with D possibly matching TRBD1 (6 bases). Sequenced: blood, either unsorted or a sorted T cell fraction (not recorded which). This TCR was sampled from a female donor with ankylosing spondylitis or in good health (not recorded which). The CDR3 spells CSVESQGLAYEQYF. In DNA, the CDR3 is TGCAGCGTTGAATCTCAGGGGCTTGCCTACGAGCAGTACTTC.